A selection of T cell receptor beta chains follows, all from one sample in a study of CD8+ T cells in alopecia areata. Only in-frame clones appear in the TCRdb table, and some are missing; sequencing was by immunoSEQ multiplex PCR. This sample carries under 150,000 clones, around 54% of them seen once, and the ten largest clones take more than 3%. This sample comprised CD4+ T cells sorted from blood, obtained at week 24, from a patient treated with tofacitinib. These receptors were obtained from a human donor with alopecia areata. The conserved cysteine and the conserved F or W are not part of the CDR3 here. The order of the fields is V gene, clone size, J gene, CDR3 protein. Rows may omit the clone size; those that give it use once, few, many or a size class.

v_gene: TRBV5-4; abundance: NA; j_gene: TRBJ2-5; CDR3aa: ASSPSRTSGRETQY
v_gene: TRBV30; abundance: few; j_gene: TRBJ2-7; CDR3aa: AWSGLYEQY
v_gene: TRBV30; abundance: NA; j_gene: TRBJ1-5; CDR3aa: AWSVPGVSQPQH
v_gene: TRBV5-1; abundance: NA; j_gene: TRBJ2-5; CDR3aa: ASSPNQETQY
v_gene: TRBV5-4; abundance: few; j_gene: TRBJ1-3; CDR3aa: ASSHPAGNTIY
v_gene: TRBV7-9; abundance: NA; j_gene: TRBJ2-5; CDR3aa: ASSLVGPTETQY
v_gene: TRBV19; abundance: few; j_gene: TRBJ1-5; CDR3aa: ASSMQGADSNQPQH
v_gene: TRBV28; abundance: NA; j_gene: TRBJ1-1; CDR3aa: ASSTNTEAF
v_gene: TRBV18; abundance: NA; j_gene: TRBJ2-7; CDR3aa: ASSPPRSRIAGEQY
v_gene: TRBV30; abundance: NA; j_gene: TRBJ1-2; CDR3aa: AWSEGDYGYT
v_gene: TRBV5-1; abundance: NA; j_gene: TRBJ2-5; CDR3aa: ASSKGQGLETQY
v_gene: TRBV30; abundance: NA; j_gene: TRBJ2-7; CDR3aa: AWNRGSYEQY
v_gene: TRBV10-3; abundance: NA; j_gene: NA; CDR3aa: AIRASGGSQETQY
v_gene: TRBV5-1; abundance: few; j_gene: TRBJ2-5; CDR3aa: ASSVPLAAQETQY
v_gene: TRBV30; abundance: NA; j_gene: TRBJ1-5; CDR3aa: AWSQDSNQPQH
v_gene: TRBV30; abundance: NA; j_gene: TRBJ1-1; CDR3aa: AWSVNQNTEAF
v_gene: TRBV18; abundance: NA; j_gene: TRBJ2-7; CDR3aa: ASSPLRGYEQY
v_gene: TRBV9; abundance: NA; j_gene: TRBJ2-1; CDR3aa: ASSVQAMGRGHEQF
v_gene: TRBV5-1; abundance: NA; j_gene: TRBJ2-2; CDR3aa: ASSSGQTNTGELF